This T cell receptor (beta chain) emerged from a study of early T cells in non-severe SARS-CoV-2 infection. About the research overall: Sequencing used unsorted whole-blood bulk RNA, so chains lack pairing.

Attached unique molecular identifiers marked individual cDNA molecules. MiXCR was run by TCRdb on the 5' RACE reads, yielding one entry per CDR3 protein. The data show about 60,000 distinct CDR3 sequences, about 9.9% seen once. This clonotype was seen at least ten times. Its target is not known. Study conclusions and caveats: Matching with VDJdb favored anti-spike CD8 responses (missing private and CD4 specificities).

This TCR was recovered from an adult who was a healthcare worker with PCR-confirmed SARS-CoV-2 infection or an uninfected control (not recorded which). Sequencing was performed on whole blood.

Written as DNA, the CDR3 is TGCGCCAGCAGCCGGACAGGACCCTATAATTCACCCCTCCACTTT. Translating it yields CASSRTGPYNSPLHF. V is TRBV5-1 and J is TRBJ1-6, with 7 bases fitting TRBD1. Germline loops: CDR1 SGHRS, CDR2 YFSETQ. The length of the CDR3 is 15 residues. The V and J ends lost 4 bases and 2 bases, in that order; junction bases with no gene match: 3.